Listed here are 16 T cell receptor beta chains from one sample, sequenced in a study of blood T cell repertoires in COVID-19. Libraries were prepared by immunoSEQ multiplex PCR; TCRdb keeps only in-frame clonotypes and omits some of them. The repertoire has some 380,000 clones, about 90% of them found once; the top ten carry approximately 1.2%. What was sequenced was PBMCs or T cells enriched from blood (not recorded which). Every receptor here comes from a man in his thirties or forties who had recovered from COVID-19.

The CDR3 loop reads CASSDQATGNYGYTF. DNA for the CDR3: TGTGCCAGCAGTGATCAGGCGACAGGGAACTATGGCTACACCTTC. The gene calls are TRBV25-1 and TRBJ1-2; 7 bases are a match to TRBD1. The J segment lost 2 bases and the V segment lost 3 bases, leaving 6 bases of the junction unmatched. Germline V lookup: CDR1 MGHDK, CDR2 SYGVNS. The CDR3 sequence is 15 residues long.

The chain uses TRBV5-4 and TRBJ2-3; 12 bases map to TRBD2. CDR3 size: 19 residues. Germline V lookup: CDR1 SGHNT, CDR2 YYREEE (reference sequence). V shed 1 base, J shed 4 bases, and the junction held 13 bases outside the gene matches. The CDR3: CASSLFPNVLAGGADTQYF. CDR3 nucleotide sequence: TGTGCCAGCAGCTTGTTCCCGAACGTACTAGCGGGGGGCGCAGATACGCAGTATTTT.

The CDR3: CSADTGGQTDTQYF. CDR3 DNA sequence: TGCAGCGCCGATACAGGGGGCCAGACAGATACGCAGTATTTT. J is TRBJ2-3 and V is TRBV29-1; 9 bases align to TRBD1. The germline CDR1 and CDR2 sequences are SQVTM and ANQGSEA. The CDR3 runs 14 residues. V shed 7 bases and J 3 bases; nucleotides not matched to a gene: 8.

This clone was observed a single time. This chain joins TRBV28 and TRBJ2-7; 11 bases fit TRBD1. V dropped 4 bases and J dropped 4; count of bases not matched to a gene: 3. CDR1 and CDR2 from the germline V gene are MDHEN and SYDVKM. The CDR3 is 14 amino acids. CDR3 nucleotide sequence: TGTGCCAGCAGTTCCGGGACAGGGGGATACGAGCAGTACTTC. This codes for CASSSGTGGYEQYF.

The V and J genes are TRBV5-4 and TRBJ2-1; TRBD1 might be the D (6 bases). Germline CDR1 reads SGHNT; CDR2 reads YYREEE (reference sequence). V gave up 5 bases and J gave up 8 bases, with 17 bases separating them. The CDR3 totals 14 residues. This CDR3 reads CASRTPGRGDEQFF. The CDR3 coding sequence is TGTGCCAGCAGGACCCCAGGCAGGGGAGATGAGCAGTTCTTC. Based on the CDR3 plus reference TRBV5-4 and TRBJ2-1, the full variable domain is ETGVTQSPTHLIKTRGQQVTLRCSSQSGHNTVSWYQQALGQGPQFIFQYYREEENGRGNFPPRFSGLQFPNYSSELNVNALELDDSALYLCASRTPGRGDEQFFGPGTRLTVL.

The rearrangement joins TRBV18 to TRBJ1-1, with 7 bases aligning to TRBD1. The germline gives CDR1 KGHSH, CDR2 LQKENI. The CDR3 spans 13 residues. Losses at the gene ends were 6 bases for V and 3 bases for J; bases not matched to a gene: 4. In DNA, the CDR3 is TGTGCCAGCTCCCGCGACAGGGACACTGAAGCTTTCTTT. This encodes CASSRDRDTEAFF.

This clone was counted a few times. The chain joins TRBV19 to TRBJ2-2; 11 bases fit TRBD1. The V gene's germline CDR1 is LNHDA and CDR2 SQIVND (reference sequence). The V segment lost 5 bases and the J segment 7 bases; nucleotides outside the gene matches: 12. The CDR3 is 17 residues long. CDR3 nucleotide sequence: TGTGCCAGTAGTGCCCGGACAGGGGGCGCGTCTGGCGGGGAGCTGTTTTTT. It codes for CASSARTGGASGGELFF.

The chain is built from TRBV3-1 (or the pseudogene TRBV3-2) and TRBJ2-5; 7 nucleotides line up with TRBD2. The CDR3 covers 16 residues. J was trimmed by 2 bases and V by 0 bases; bases with no gene match: 6. Germline CDR1 LGHDT, CDR2 YNNKEL (reference sequence). The chain's CDR3 is CASSQDQRGAQETQYF. The CDR3 region has the DNA TGTGCCAGCAGCCAAGATCAGCGGGGCGCTCAAGAGACCCAGTACTTC.

J is TRBJ1-1 and V is TRBV27; 8 bases match TRBD1. The CDR3 sequence is 17 residues long. V was clipped by 0 bases and J by 1 base; unmatched bases: 7. Germline V gene lookup returns CDR1 MNHEY and CDR2 SMNVEV (reference sequence). The CDR3 reads CASSLSAGGLPNTEAFF. CDR3 nucleotide sequence: TGTGCCAGCAGTTTATCGGCAGGGGGCCTTCCGAACACTGAAGCTTTCTTT.

The chain recombines TRBV3-1 (or the pseudogene TRBV3-2) with TRBJ2-5; the D is unclear. The CDR3 loop spans 12 amino acids. Germline CDR1 is LGHDT and CDR2 is YNNKEL (reference sequence). Between the trimmed V and J ends, which lost 5 bases and 3 bases, there was a span of 7 bases. The DNA of the CDR3 is TGTGCCAGCAGCAACTTTAAAGAGACCCAGTACTTC. Amino acids: CASSNFKETQYF.

The V call is TRBV9, the J call TRBJ2-7, with 11 bases lining up with TRBD1. The CDR3 loop spans 17 amino acids. In germline, CDR1 is SGDLS, CDR2 YYNGEE. Trimming took 4 bases from V and 3 from J; bases not matched to a gene: 12. This CDR3 reads CASSPREGQGAIYEQYF. The CDR3 nucleotides are TGTGCCAGCAGCCCTCGCGAAGGACAGGGGGCCATCTACGAGCAGTACTTC.

This clone was observed a single time. The rearrangement links TRBV19 to TRBJ1-2, with D tentatively TRBD1 (6 bases). V was pared by 10 bases and J by 5 bases, with 11 bases between. CDR1 and CDR2 (germline): LNHDA, SQIVND (reference sequence). This CDR3 spans 11 amino acids. Here the CDR3 DNA reads TGTGCCACGGACAGTCTTTATGGCTACACCTTC. It specifies CATDSLYGYTF.

V is TRBV11-2 and J is TRBJ1-2; TRBD1 is a possible D gene (6 bases). The CDR3 contains 13 residues. Germline loops: CDR1 SGHAT, CDR2 FQNNGV. Trimming left V 6 bases short and J 5 bases short, with 13 bases between. CDR3 nucleotide sequence: TGTGCCAGCAGTATTACAGGGCCTTATGGCTACACCTTC. The encoded protein is CASSITGPYGYTF.

The J gene is TRBJ2-2, the V gene TRBV9; 8 bases agree with TRBD1. Germline V gene lookup returns CDR1 SGDLS and CDR2 YYNGEE. The CDR3 runs to 14 residues. With 3 bases clipped from V and 5 bases from J, the junction kept 3 bases outside the gene matches. DNA for the CDR3: TGTGCCAGCAGCGCACAGGGGGGAACCGGGGAGCTGTTTTTT. It encodes CASSAQGGTGELFF.

In its sample, this clone was seen once. CDR3 loop: CASSPRPGGNEKLFF. The CDR3 DNA follows: TGTGCCAGCTCACCACGACCAGGGGGCAATGAAAAACTGTTTTTT. This chain links TRBV18 with TRBJ1-4, with 8 positions matching TRBD1. This CDR3 has 15 residues. CDR1 is KGHSH and CDR2 is LQKENI in the germline V gene. Unmatched junction bases numbered 3, after V lost 1 base and J lost 5 bases.

This chain uses TRBV4-1 with TRBJ1-5; 9 bases are a match to TRBD1. J gave up 6 bases and V 2 bases, and 5 bases lay outside the gene matches. CDR3 length equals 15 residues. Germline CDR1 is MGHRA and CDR2 is YSYEKL. The CDR3 nucleotides read TGCGCCAGCAGCCAAAGACAGGGGGTCGGTCAGCCCCAGCATTTT. Translated: CASSQRQGVGQPQHF.